A selection of T cell receptor beta chains follows, all from one sample in a study of T cell changes during pregnancy in multiple sclerosis. TCRdb's copy holds only in-frame clones and misses some; the assay was immunoSEQ multiplex PCR. The repertoire holds 35,000 to 45,000 clones, with 93% as singletons. The sequenced sample was CD4+ T cells from peripheral blood mononuclear cells, obtained in the first trimester of pregnancy. The receptors stem from a female donor with multiple sclerosis, enrolled in a pregnancy study. CDR3s include the opening cysteine and the closing phenylalanine or tryptophan. D genes are given only for firm matches. Clone size is given for some rows only: seen once, a few or many times, or a class if the clone is expanded.

v_gene: TRBV16; abundance: -; j_gene: TRBJ2-3; d_gene: -; CDR3aa: CASSPMRSDTQYF; CDR3nt: TGTGCCAGCAGCCCAATGCGGTCAGATACGCAGTATTTT
v_gene: TRBV5-1; abundance: -; j_gene: TRBJ2-7; d_gene: -; CDR3aa: CASSLSGQREQYF; CDR3nt: TGCGCCAGCAGCTTATCGGGACAAAGGGAGCAGTACTTC
v_gene: TRBV7-7; abundance: -; j_gene: TRBJ2-5; d_gene: TRBD2; CDR3aa: CASSPVSGAQETQYF; CDR3nt: TGTGCCAGCAGCCCAGTTAGCGGGGCCCAAGAGACCCAGTACTTC
v_gene: TRBV2; abundance: -; j_gene: TRBJ2-7; d_gene: TRBD1; CDR3aa: CASRDRSSYEQYF; CDR3nt: TGTGCCAGCAGGGACAGGAGCTCCTACGAGCAGTACTTC
v_gene: TRBV19; abundance: -; j_gene: TRBJ1-2; d_gene: -; CDR3aa: CASSIAAYYGYTF; CDR3nt: TGTGCCAGTAGTATTGCGGCTTACTATGGCTACACCTTC
v_gene: TRBV19; abundance: -; j_gene: TRBJ2-7; d_gene: -; CDR3aa: CASSINLVYEQYF; CDR3nt: TGTGCCAGTAGTATAAACCTAGTCTACGAGCAGTACTTC
v_gene: TRBV28; abundance: -; j_gene: TRBJ1-2; d_gene: -; CDR3aa: CASSFGARGPYGYTF; CDR3nt: TGTGCCAGCAGTTTTGGGGCCAGGGGTCCCTATGGCTACACCTTC
v_gene: TRBV7-6; abundance: -; j_gene: TRBJ2-3; d_gene: TRBD1; CDR3aa: CASSSNRGRFTDTQYF; CDR3nt: TGTGCCAGCAGCTCTAACAGGGGGCGGTTCACAGATACGCAGTATTTT
v_gene: TRBV12-5; abundance: few; j_gene: TRBJ2-2; d_gene: TRBD2; CDR3aa: CASGFLSGGTGELFF; CDR3nt: TGTGCTAGTGGTTTCCTGTCGGGGGGCACCGGGGAGCTGTTTTTT
v_gene: TRBV28; abundance: -; j_gene: TRBJ2-7; d_gene: -; CDR3aa: CASSFSGGRRGYEQYF; CDR3nt: TGTGCCAGCAGTTTTTCCGGGGGTAGGAGAGGCTACGAGCAGTACTTC
v_gene: TRBV2; abundance: -; j_gene: TRBJ2-4; d_gene: -; CDR3aa: CASRLNSRSKNIQYF; CDR3nt: TGTGCCAGCAGACTGAACTCGCGTAGCAAAAACATTCAGTACTTC
v_gene: TRBV5-1; abundance: -; j_gene: TRBJ2-2; d_gene: -; CDR3aa: CASSLGQINGAGELFF; CDR3nt: TGCGCCAGCAGCTTGGGACAGATAAATGGGGCCGGGGAGCTGTTTTTT
v_gene: TRBV4-1; abundance: -; j_gene: TRBJ2-2; d_gene: -; CDR3aa: CASSQDPGLRTGELFF; CDR3nt: TGCGCCAGCAGCCAAGATCCAGGCCTGCGAACCGGGGAGCTGTTTTTT
v_gene: TRBV7-6; abundance: -; j_gene: TRBJ2-2; d_gene: -; CDR3aa: CASSSSAGELFF; CDR3nt: TGTGCCAGCAGCTCCTCGGCCGGGGAGCTGTTTTTT
v_gene: TRBV6-1; abundance: once; j_gene: TRBJ2-7; d_gene: -; CDR3aa: CASSEASLLRWQYF; CDR3nt: TGTGCCAGCAGTGAAGCGTCCCTTCTACGATGGCAGTACTTC
v_gene: TRBV4-2; abundance: few; j_gene: TRBJ1-6; d_gene: TRBD1; CDR3aa: CASSHATGDRGRNSPLHF; CDR3nt: TGTGCCAGCAGCCATGCTACGGGGGACAGGGGGAGGAATTCACCCCTCCACTTT
v_gene: TRBV28; abundance: -; j_gene: TRBJ2-1; d_gene: TRBD1; CDR3aa: CASSMDRGHQFF; CDR3nt: TGTGCCAGCAGTATGGACAGGGGGCATCAGTTCTTC
v_gene: TRBV5-1; abundance: -; j_gene: TRBJ2-1; d_gene: -; CDR3aa: CASSWLGSQGSYNEQFF; CDR3nt: TGCGCCAGCAGCTGGCTGGGGTCTCAGGGTTCCTACAATGAGCAGTTCTTC
v_gene: TRBV28; abundance: -; j_gene: TRBJ1-2; d_gene: -; CDR3aa: CASSPVAREGRYGYTF; CDR3nt: TGTGCCAGCAGTCCTGTGGCCAGGGAAGGTCGCTATGGCTACACCTTC
v_gene: TRBV5-1; abundance: -; j_gene: TRBJ1-5; d_gene: TRBD1; CDR3aa: CASSLAGQGNQPQHF; CDR3nt: TGCGCCAGCAGCTTGGCGGGACAGGGAAATCAGCCCCAGCATTTT
v_gene: TRBV29-1; abundance: -; j_gene: TRBJ2-7; d_gene: -; CDR3aa: CSVEMGSEQYF; CDR3nt: TGCAGCGTTGAAATGGGCTCCGAGCAGTACTTC
v_gene: TRBV18; abundance: -; j_gene: TRBJ1-1; d_gene: TRBD1; CDR3aa: CASSLAGTGNTEAFF; CDR3nt: TGTGCCAGCTCATTAGCCGGGACAGGAAACACTGAAGCTTTCTTT
v_gene: TRBV18; abundance: -; j_gene: TRBJ1-5; d_gene: TRBD1; CDR3aa: CASSPPQGARQPQHF; CDR3nt: TGTGCCAGCTCACCTCCACAGGGGGCCAGACAGCCCCAGCATTTT
v_gene: TRBV7-3; abundance: -; j_gene: TRBJ1-1; d_gene: -; CDR3aa: CATRAANTEAFF; CDR3nt: TGTGCCACCAGGGCTGCGAACACTGAAGCTTTCTTT
v_gene: TRBV19; abundance: -; j_gene: TRBJ2-4; d_gene: TRBD1; CDR3aa: CASSTRTGNIQYF; CDR3nt: TGTGCCAGTAGTACTCGGACAGGAAACATTCAGTACTTC
v_gene: TRBV29-1; abundance: -; j_gene: TRBJ1-1; d_gene: -; CDR3aa: CSVALETEAFF; CDR3nt: TGCAGCGTTGCTTTGGAGACTGAAGCTTTCTTT
v_gene: TRBV28; abundance: -; j_gene: TRBJ1-2; d_gene: TRBD1; CDR3aa: CASSVQGAVGYGYTF; CDR3nt: TGTGCCAGCAGTGTACAGGGGGCTGTGGGCTATGGCTACACCTTC
v_gene: TRBV6-1; abundance: -; j_gene: TRBJ1-3; d_gene: TRBD1; CDR3aa: CASSDRGLAGNTIYF; CDR3nt: TGTGCCAGCAGCGACAGGGGGCTGGCTGGAAACACCATATATTTT
v_gene: TRBV11-2; abundance: -; j_gene: TRBJ2-7; d_gene: -; CDR3aa: CASSFVGAGYEQYF; CDR3nt: TGTGCCAGCAGCTTTGTAGGGGCAGGCTACGAGCAGTACTTC
v_gene: TRBV7-2; abundance: -; j_gene: TRBJ2-1; d_gene: TRBD2; CDR3aa: CASSPTGRAGEQFF; CDR3nt: TGTGCCAGCAGCCCAACGGGGAGGGCAGGTGAGCAGTTCTTC
v_gene: TRBV9; abundance: -; j_gene: TRBJ1-2; d_gene: -; CDR3aa: CASSPEGGRGYTF; CDR3nt: TGTGCCAGCAGTCCCGAGGGGGGGAGAGGCTACACCTTC
v_gene: TRBV29-1; abundance: -; j_gene: TRBJ1-1; d_gene: -; CDR3aa: CSSAGDMVNTEAFF; CDR3nt: TGCAGCTCCGCTGGCGACATGGTGAACACTGAAGCTTTCTTT
v_gene: TRBV2; abundance: -; j_gene: TRBJ1-2; d_gene: -; CDR3aa: CASSEVGAAYGYTF; CDR3nt: TGTGCCAGCAGTGAAGTTGGGGCAGCCTATGGCTACACCTTC
v_gene: TRBV19; abundance: -; j_gene: TRBJ1-6; d_gene: -; CDR3aa: CASARTGDSDSSPLHF; CDR3nt: TGTGCCAGCGCCCGAACAGGAGACAGTGATAGCTCACCCCTCCACTTT
v_gene: TRBV11-2; abundance: -; j_gene: TRBJ1-5; d_gene: -; CDR3aa: CASSLVVDRESNQPQHF; CDR3nt: TGTGCCAGCAGCTTAGTCGTGGACCGGGAGAGCAATCAGCCCCAGCATTTT
v_gene: TRBV2; abundance: -; j_gene: TRBJ1-2; d_gene: TRBD1; CDR3aa: CASNEQGTNYGYTF; CDR3nt: TGTGCCAGCAACGAACAGGGGACTAACTATGGCTACACCTTC
v_gene: TRBV18; abundance: -; j_gene: TRBJ1-2; d_gene: -; CDR3aa: CASSPLRGDYGYTF; CDR3nt: TGTGCCAGCTCACCACTAAGGGGCGACTATGGCTACACCTTC
v_gene: TRBV10-3; abundance: -; j_gene: TRBJ2-4; d_gene: -; CDR3aa: CARAWQRAAKNIQYF; CDR3nt: TGTGCCAGGGCTTGGCAGCGGGCGGCCAAAAACATTCAGTACTTC
v_gene: TRBV7-8; abundance: -; j_gene: TRBJ2-1; d_gene: TRBD2; CDR3aa: CASSLSGRGDNEQFF; CDR3nt: TGTGCCAGCAGCCTTAGCGGGAGGGGGGACAATGAGCAGTTCTTC
v_gene: TRBV7-6; abundance: few; j_gene: TRBJ2-7; d_gene: -; CDR3aa: CASSDDIYEQYF; CDR3nt: TGTGCCAGCAGCGACGACATCTACGAGCAGTACTTC
v_gene: TRBV4-3; abundance: -; j_gene: TRBJ1-2; d_gene: TRBD1; CDR3aa: CASSQDLSGQGLQWVF; CDR3nt: TGCGCCAGCAGCCAAGATCTCTCGGGACAGGGCCTCCAGTGGGTCTTC
v_gene: TRBV19; abundance: -; j_gene: TRBJ1-2; d_gene: TRBD1; CDR3aa: CASSPTRTGGDGYTF; CDR3nt: TGTGCCAGTAGTCCGACAAGGACAGGGGGCGATGGCTACACCTTC
v_gene: TRBV2; abundance: -; j_gene: TRBJ1-5; d_gene: TRBD1; CDR3aa: CASSESGRGNQPQHF; CDR3nt: TGTGCCAGCAGTGAAAGTGGCAGGGGGAACCAGCCCCAGCATTTT
v_gene: TRBV5-1; abundance: -; j_gene: TRBJ2-7; d_gene: TRBD1; CDR3aa: CASSVTGAVSYEQYF; CDR3nt: TGCGCCAGCAGCGTGACAGGGGCGGTAAGCTACGAGCAGTACTTC
v_gene: TRBV5-1; abundance: -; j_gene: TRBJ1-1; d_gene: -; CDR3aa: CASSLGGHTDRMNTEAFF; CDR3nt: TGCGCCAGCAGCTTGGGGGGACATACTGACAGGATGAACACTGAAGCTTTCTTT